This TCR beta chain was found in a study of naive and memory T cell subsets. Findings and limits, study-wide: A clonotype means one alpha or beta sequence, not an alpha/beta pair.

Two oligonucleotides, mixed equimolar, formed the beta constant-region primer covering TRBC1 and TRBC2. Nested alpha and beta constant-region primers with the SP2 primer drove four PCR rounds on ligated cDNA. TCRdb called the UMI-ligation and nested PCR reads again in MiXCR, with one record for every CDR3 protein. The sample has 95,000 to 150,000 distinct CDR3 sequences; around 35% are singletons. This clonotype was observed a few times. Its antigen is currently unknown. Sequences were obtained from central memory CD4+ T cells from blood. The sequence was collected from a human donor in good health.

DNA of the CDR3: TGTGCCAGCAGTTCCTCCGGGACAGGGTCAGGAGATACGCAGTATTTT. The encoded protein is CASSSSGTGSGDTQYF. The chain combines TRBV28 with TRBJ2-3, with TRBD1 identical over 9 bases. J was trimmed by 5 bases and V by 4 bases; bases with no gene match: 10. CDR3 size: 16 residues. Germline assignment: CDR1 MDHEN and CDR2 SYDVKM.